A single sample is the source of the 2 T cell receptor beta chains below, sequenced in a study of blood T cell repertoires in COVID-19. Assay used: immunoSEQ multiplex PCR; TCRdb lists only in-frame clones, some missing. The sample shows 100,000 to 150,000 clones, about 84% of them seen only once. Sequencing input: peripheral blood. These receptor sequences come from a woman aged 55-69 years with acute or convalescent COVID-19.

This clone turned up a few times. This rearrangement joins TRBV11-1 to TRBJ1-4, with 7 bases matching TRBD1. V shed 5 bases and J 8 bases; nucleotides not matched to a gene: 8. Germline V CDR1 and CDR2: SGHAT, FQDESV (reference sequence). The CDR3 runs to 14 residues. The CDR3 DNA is TGTGCCAGCAGCGACACAGGGGTTGAGGAAAAACTGTTTTTT. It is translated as CASSDTGVEEKLFF.

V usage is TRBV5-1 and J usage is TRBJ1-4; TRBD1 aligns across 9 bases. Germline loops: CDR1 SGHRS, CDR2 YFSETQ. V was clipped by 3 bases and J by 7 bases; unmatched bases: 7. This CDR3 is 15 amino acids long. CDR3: CASSSQGARSEKLFF. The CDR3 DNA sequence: TGCGCCAGCAGCTCACAGGGGGCTCGGAGTGAAAAACTGTTTTTT.